This T cell receptor (beta chain) emerged from a study of cytomegalovirus exposure and HLA in healthy donors. V lost 5 bases and J 2 bases, leaving 13 bases between the germline ends. This CDR3 region has 14 residues. Germline V gene lookup returns CDR1 LNHDA and CDR2 SQIVND (reference sequence). 60 Vbeta and 13 Jbeta primers were used in PCR. Using immunoSEQ multiplex PCR, the repertoire was profiled, and TCRdb retains in-frame clones only, with some absent. The sample includes 120,000 or so clones, more than 80% of them seen just once. Study observations and caveats: Researchers reported in a later analysis that common viral pathogens appeared linked to several top clusters. In an earlier analysis, in some 540 donors, most V segments appeared productive either ~87% or ~30% of the time. It was likely that a cluster of highly shared sequence variants was a sequencing artifact.

It was healthy bone marrow donors who served as donors. This clone occurred a few times. Its cognate antigen is unknown. The chain uses TRBV19 and TRBJ2-7; TRBD2 might be the D (6 bases). The clonotype was recovered from a man younger than 40 in good health and CMV-seropositive. The sequenced sample consisted of PBMCs. CDR3 region: CASSRESFTYEQYF. In nucleotides, the CDR3 is TGTGCCAGTAGTCGGGAGTCATTCACCTACGAGCAGTACTTC.